This TCR beta chain was sequenced during a study of post-analysis software for immune sequencing data. Study-level background: Multiple sclerosis in the patients followed relapsing-remitting, secondary progressive and progressive-relapsing courses.

Unique molecular identifiers featured in each of the TCR beta cDNA libraries. Input of about 0.85 to 10 million T cells yielded approximately 500,000 cDNA molecules. One entry per CDR3 protein, called by TCRdb with MiXCR from the PCR reads. This sample carries hundreds of thousands of distinct CDR3 sequences, around 44% of them seen once, and the ten largest clones take under 2%. This clonotype was seen a few times. Its antigen is not identified. CDR1 and CDR2 (germline): SGHRS, YFSETQ. The CDR3 runs 13 residues. Trimming removed 4 bases from V and 6 bases from J, with 11 bases in between. Study-wide results and caveats: Five TRBV segments occurring more often in patients than controls included TRBV5-6, TRBV5-1 and TRBV20-1. The authors found that F measure strongly co-clustered same-batch samples. Normalized Chao1 diversity was significantly reduced in patients versus controls.

This TCR was recovered from a girl aged 10-17 years with multiple sclerosis. The chain joins TRBV5-1 to TRBJ2-1, with a tentative D call TRBD1 (6 bases). Sequenced material: blood. The CDR3 sequence is CASSVTGPNEQFF. DNA for the CDR3: TGCGCCAGCAGCGTGACAGGCCCCAATGAGCAGTTCTTC.